What follows is one T cell receptor beta chain and its context. This sample is drawn from a study of blood T cell repertoires in COVID-19. The overall study: Donors in the United States, Italy and Spain gave samples during acute or convalescent COVID-19. T cells, B-cell-depleted T cells, or PBMCs supplied cDNA or gDNA.

The authors' processing: Scientists estimated how many nucleated cells there were by amplifying reference gene primers. The data were produced by immunoSEQ multiplex PCR, yet TCRdb's version contains in-frame clones alone and is incomplete. The D gene and trimming were derived from the DNA, and the V and J assignments and clone size from that table. The profile shows over 300,000 clones, 89% of them singletons. CDR1 and CDR2 from the germline V gene are SGDLS and YYNGEE. The CDR3 is 17 residues long. V lost 3 bases and J lost 6, with 24 bases in between. This sequence was found in a middle-aged man with acute or convalescent COVID-19. The specimen was peripheral blood. This sequence joins TRBV9 and TRBJ1-2; D might be TRBD1 (6 bases). CDR3 amino acids: CASSGFGQGLHTDGYTF. The DNA of the CDR3 is TGTGCCAGCAGCGGCTTTGGGCAGGGGTTACATACGGATGGCTACACCTTC.